The 14 T cell receptor beta chains reported below all come from one sample, sequenced in a study of human T cells and chemical hapten exposure. Stated time point: patch test 2, 6 weeks after DPC sensitization. Noted treatment: therapeutic diphenylcyclopropenone sensitization with weekly scalp DPC. TCRdb fed the RACE reads into MiXCR, producing one record per CDR3 protein. The table lists 95,000 or so distinct CDR3 sequences, approximately 10% of them singletons. The material sequenced was whole blood, taken in connection with sensitization to the hapten diphenylcyclopropenone (DPC). The receptor source for this set is a woman between 40 and 55 years old with alopecia areata. Some clones in this sample may be carry-over from other donors' samples.

Concerning this clonotype itself: Relative to the germline gene, one junction end is altered; a read error may explain this. V is TRBV10-2 and J is TRBJ2-2; 9 nucleotides agree with TRBD2. CDR1 and CDR2 (germline): WSHSY, SAAADI. CDR3 length: 17 residues. The CDR3, as DNA: TGCACCAGCACGGTAACTAGCGGGCCTACGAACACCGGGGAGCTGTTTTTT. Protein sequence: CTSTVTSGPTNTGELFF.

This rearrangement joins TRBV10-2 to TRBJ2-1; the D call may be TRBD1 or TRBD2 (5 bases each). Germline assignment: CDR1 WSHSY and CDR2 SAAADI. The V and J ends lost 0 bases and 6 bases respectively, with 12 bases between them. The CDR3 covers 15 residues. This CDR3 is CASSESRGRANEQFF. The DNA of the CDR3 is TGCGCCAGCAGTGAGTCGAGGGGAAGGGCCAATGAGCAGTTCTTC.

This clonotype was detected many times. The CDR3 protein is CASSQEIPRGYSGNTIYF. The CDR3 DNA follows: TGCGCCAGCAGCCAAGAGATTCCCCGGGGGTACTCTGGAAACACCATATATTTT. The V call is TRBV4-3, the J call TRBJ1-3, with a possible D match to TRBD1 (5 bases). Per the germline V gene, CDR1 is LGHNA and CDR2 is YSLEER. Trimming took 0 bases from V and 0 from J, leaving 15 bases between them. The CDR3 spans 18 residues.

This clonotype was counted between two and nine times. The V gene is TRBV6-4, the J gene TRBJ2-3; D is perhaps TRBD1 (6 bases). The germline V gene has CDR1 MRHNA and CDR2 SNTAGT. V lost 0 bases, J lost 2 bases, and 9 bases lay in between. CDR3 length equals 15 residues. The CDR3 DNA reads as TGTGCCAGCAGTGACTCGGGGGCCAACACAGATACGCAGTATTTT. This encodes CASSDSGANTDTQYF.

The chain couples TRBV7-9 to TRBJ1-3; the match to TRBD1 covers 7 bases. V trimming: 7 bases; J trimming: 0 bases; junction bases outside the gene matches: 9. The CDR3 contains 16 residues. Germline-derived CDR1 and CDR2 are SEHNR and FQNEAQ (reference sequence). The CDR3 DNA sequence: TGTGCCAGCACCCCGGCCGGGACAGCCTCTGGAAACACCATATATTTT. Its translation: CASTPAGTASGNTIYF.

The chain has TRBV12-3 or TRBV12-4 and TRBJ2-1; 7 bases are a match to TRBD1. This CDR3 region has 17 residues. V lost 6 bases to trimming and J lost 8 bases; unmatched junction nucleotides: 19. CDR3 amino acids: CASRLNGQVLTPHEQFF. The CDR3 region has the DNA TGTGCCAGCAGACTAAATGGACAGGTCCTAACCCCCCATGAGCAGTTCTTC.

This clonotype came up many times. The rearrangement links TRBV4-3 to TRBJ1-1, with 7 bases that match TRBD1. The V segment lost 1 base and the J segment 5 bases; nucleotides outside the gene matches: 7. Germline CDR1 LGHNA, CDR2 YSLEER. The CDR3 is 15 residues long. The CDR3 sequence is CASSQGRARGTEAFF. CDR3 in DNA: TGCGCCAGCAGCCAAGGTCGGGCCAGGGGGACTGAAGCTTTCTTT.

This clonotype was counted between two and nine times. At one end the junction does not follow the germline gene, possibly because of a read error. This sequence joins TRBV11-3 and TRBJ2-3, with 7 bases that match TRBD2. The germline V gene has CDR1 SGHNT and CDR2 YENEEA. The CDR3 is made up of 16 amino acids. The CDR3 loop reads CASSPLPGGSIDTQYF. As DNA, the CDR3 is TGTGCCAGCAGCCCACTACCGGGCGGGAGCATAGATACGCAGTATTTT.

This clonotype was seen only a few times. This chain links TRBV28 with TRBJ1-1, with D unclear. From germline, CDR1 is MDHEN and CDR2 SYDVKM. V lost 7 bases and J lost 2, with 5 bases in between. The CDR3 extends over 11 amino acids. The CDR3 spells CASIDNTEAFF. The DNA of the CDR3 is TGTGCCAGCATAGACAACACTGAAGCTTTCTTT.

This clonotype was picked up many times. The chain couples TRBV6-1 to TRBJ1-2, with D unclear. The germline V gene encodes CDR1 MNHNS and CDR2 SASEGT. The CDR3 consists of 13 residues. Trimming stripped 3 bases from V and 5 bases from J, with 10 bases between. This CDR3 reads CASSDRFAYGYTF. CDR3 sequence (DNA): TGTGCCAGCAGTGACAGGTTCGCTTATGGCTACACCTTC.

This clonotype appeared many times. The chain is built from TRBV14 and TRBJ1-1, with D maybe TRBD1 (5 bases). The germline V gene has CDR1 SGHDN and CDR2 FVKESK. This CDR3 comprises 17 residues. The V gene lost 0 bases and the J gene lost 1 base, with 15 bases spanning the gap. CDR3 in amino acids: CASSQDLGDPQNTEAFF. For the CDR3, the DNA is TGTGCCAGCAGCCAAGATCTGGGGGACCCACAGAACACTGAAGCTTTCTTT.

This clonotype was seen repeatedly, ten times or more. The genes are TRBV6-5 and TRBJ1-4; tentative D call: TRBD1 (5 bases). Germline CDR1 is MNHEY and CDR2 is SVGAGI. The CDR3 covers 19 residues. The V and J ends lost 0 bases and 4 bases respectively, with 21 bases between them. CDR3 bases: TGTGCCAGCAGTTACTCGAGCCCCCTTTTAGGGGCAGGTAATGAAAAACTGTTTTTT. Translation gives CASSYSSPLLGAGNEKLFF.

This clonotype was observed many times. The chain is built from TRBV13 and TRBJ2-7; TRBD1 matches 10 bases. The germline V gene has CDR1 PRHDT and CDR2 FYEKMQ (reference sequence). This CDR3 comprises 13 residues. Trimming cost V 6 bases and J 2 bases; bases outside gene matches: 1. The CDR3 protein is CASRGTGAYEQYF. The CDR3 nucleotides read TGTGCCAGCAGAGGGACAGGGGCCTACGAGCAGTACTTC.

The rearrangement uses TRBV7-2 and TRBJ1-5; possible D gene TRBD1, 6 bases. Germline V CDR1 and CDR2: SGHTA, FQGNSA. V lost 4 bases, J lost 7 bases, and 14 bases lay in between. The CDR3 has 14 amino acids. The DNA for the CDR3 is TGTGCCAGCAGCTCGACAGGTTTATCGCAGCCCCAGCATTTT. Its protein product is CASSSTGLSQPQHF. The full variable domain, rest sourced from reference TRBV7-2 and TRBJ1-5, is GAGVSQSPSNKVTEKGKDVELRCDPISGHTALYWYRQSLGQGLEFLIYFQGNSAPDKSGLPSDRFSAERTGGSVSTLTIQRTQQEDSAVYLCASSSTGLSQPQHFGDGTRLSIL.